Listed below are T cell receptor beta chains from one sample, sequenced in a study of identical twins. MiXCR was run by TCRdb on the 5' RACE reads, yielding one entry per CDR3 protein. The sample records roughly 240,000 distinct CDR3 sequences, 7.5% being singletons. The same data also went into a second study, on yellow fever vaccine responses in identical twins.

Sequenced sample: CD8+ T cells sorted from blood. Every receptor here comes from a woman aged 18-29 years in good health. CDR3s include the opening cysteine and the closing phenylalanine or tryptophan. Fields, in order: V gene, J gene, D gene, CDR3 protein. The D gene is left open where the match is weak.

v_gene: TRBV4-1; j_gene: TRBJ2-2; d_gene: TRBD2; CDR3aa: CASSQARTSGGELFF
v_gene: TRBV7-2; j_gene: TRBJ2-2; d_gene: -; CDR3aa: CASSYPRLKADTGELFF
v_gene: TRBV28; j_gene: TRBJ2-7; d_gene: -; CDR3aa: CASSFTGTYEQYF
v_gene: TRBV7-9; j_gene: TRBJ2-1; d_gene: TRBD2; CDR3aa: CASSPPGGFINNEQFF
v_gene: TRBV7-8; j_gene: TRBJ1-5; d_gene: -; CDR3aa: CASSLALLGDYSNQPQHF
v_gene: TRBV11-2; j_gene: TRBJ2-1; d_gene: -; CDR3aa: CASSPGPGDEQFF
v_gene: TRBV12-3/TRBV12-4; j_gene: TRBJ2-5; d_gene: -; CDR3aa: CASGVLPETQYF
v_gene: TRBV7-8; j_gene: TRBJ2-2; d_gene: -; CDR3aa: CASSLSRPTGELFF
v_gene: TRBV21-1; j_gene: TRBJ2-7; d_gene: -; CDR3aa: CASSRPQPYEQYF
v_gene: TRBV12-3/TRBV12-4; j_gene: TRBJ2-2; d_gene: -; CDR3aa: CASTGNTGELFF
v_gene: TRBV2; j_gene: TRBJ2-3; d_gene: TRBD2; CDR3aa: CASCFFPAGGPYGTDTQYF
v_gene: TRBV6-1; j_gene: TRBJ2-7; d_gene: TRBD1; CDR3aa: CTSRGTGRAYEQYF
v_gene: TRBV6-4; j_gene: TRBJ2-3; d_gene: -; CDR3aa: CASSDFKSDTQYF
v_gene: TRBV5-1; j_gene: TRBJ1-2; d_gene: TRBD1; CDR3aa: CASSLIFQGAGGYTF
v_gene: TRBV7-2; j_gene: TRBJ2-3; d_gene: TRBD2; CDR3aa: CASSLGLAVYEDTQYF
v_gene: TRBV2; j_gene: TRBJ1-5; d_gene: -; CDR3aa: CASRGFDSNQPQHF
v_gene: TRBV3-1; j_gene: TRBJ2-1; d_gene: -; CDR3aa: CASSQEGDEQFF
v_gene: TRBV20-1; j_gene: TRBJ2-3; d_gene: -; CDR3aa: CSARDDFTDTQYF
v_gene: TRBV10-2; j_gene: TRBJ2-3; d_gene: -; CDR3aa: CASSLEGTPTDTQYF
v_gene: TRBV5-1; j_gene: TRBJ2-1; d_gene: -; CDR3aa: CASSLFRDWTYNEQFF
v_gene: TRBV11-2; j_gene: TRBJ2-7; d_gene: TRBD2; CDR3aa: CASRSYRLAGGYYEQYF
v_gene: TRBV5-1; j_gene: TRBJ1-1; d_gene: TRBD1; CDR3aa: CASSVTGGRAEAFF
v_gene: TRBV12-3/TRBV12-4; j_gene: TRBJ2-3; d_gene: TRBD2; CDR3aa: CASSHRSPGLAGVRDTQYF
v_gene: TRBV12-3/TRBV12-4; j_gene: TRBJ2-3; d_gene: TRBD2; CDR3aa: CASSPSGSGDTQYF
v_gene: TRBV5-1; j_gene: TRBJ2-7; d_gene: -; CDR3aa: CASSPPDQLPYEQYF
v_gene: TRBV29-1; j_gene: TRBJ2-1; d_gene: -; CDR3aa: CSVEGGVWNEQFF
v_gene: TRBV7-8; j_gene: TRBJ1-6; d_gene: -; CDR3aa: CASSDNSPLHF
v_gene: TRBV7-9; j_gene: TRBJ1-1; d_gene: -; CDR3aa: CASSSAGLQNTEAFF
v_gene: TRBV15; j_gene: TRBJ1-5; d_gene: TRBD1; CDR3aa: CATSRDHRGGNQPQHF
v_gene: TRBV20-1; j_gene: TRBJ2-7; d_gene: -; CDR3aa: CSARGVWEGVYEQYF
v_gene: TRBV27; j_gene: TRBJ2-1; d_gene: -; CDR3aa: CASTPVSGSSSYNEQFF
v_gene: TRBV24-1; j_gene: TRBJ2-3; d_gene: TRBD1; CDR3aa: CATSDPGTASTDTQYF
v_gene: TRBV20-1; j_gene: TRBJ2-5; d_gene: -; CDR3aa: CSARATPGPHLYQETQYF
v_gene: TRBV6-2/TRBV6-3; j_gene: TRBJ1-6; d_gene: -; CDR3aa: CASMAGAGYNSPLHF
v_gene: TRBV14; j_gene: TRBJ1-1; d_gene: TRBD1; CDR3aa: CASSWTGVNTEAFF
v_gene: TRBV29-1; j_gene: TRBJ2-1; d_gene: TRBD2; CDR3aa: CSASRTSGVRGGNEQFF
v_gene: TRBV7-9; j_gene: TRBJ1-5; d_gene: TRBD1; CDR3aa: CASSSTGTGVNQPQHF